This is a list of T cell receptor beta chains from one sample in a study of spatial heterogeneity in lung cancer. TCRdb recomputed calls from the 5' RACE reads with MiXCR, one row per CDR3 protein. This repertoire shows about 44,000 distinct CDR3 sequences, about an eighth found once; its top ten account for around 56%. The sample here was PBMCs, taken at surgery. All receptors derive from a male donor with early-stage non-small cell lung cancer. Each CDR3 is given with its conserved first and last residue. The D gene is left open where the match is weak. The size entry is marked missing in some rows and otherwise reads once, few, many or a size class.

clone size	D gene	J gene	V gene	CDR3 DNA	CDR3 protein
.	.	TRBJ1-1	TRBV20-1	TGCAGTGCTACTACCCTGGGGGGAACTGTCGGGACTGAAGCTTTCTTT	CSATTLGGTVGTEAFF
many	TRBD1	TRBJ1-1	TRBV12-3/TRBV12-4	TGTGCCAGCAGCTCGACAGGGGGAATAACCCCTGAAGCTTTCTTT	CASSSTGGITPEAFF
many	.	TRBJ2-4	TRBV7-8	TGTGCCAGCAGCTCGTCGACCTTGTTAGCCAAAAACATTCAGTACTTC	CASSSSTLLAKNIQYF
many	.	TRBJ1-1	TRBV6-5	TGTGCCAGCAGTTACTCACGACAGCAACGTGAAGCTTTCTTT	CASSYSRQQREAFF
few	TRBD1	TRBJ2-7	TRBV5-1	TGCGCCAGCAGCTTGGTCCCTGGGACAGCCGCACTCTACGAGCAGTACTTC	CASSLVPGTAALYEQYF
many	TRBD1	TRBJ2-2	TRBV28	TGTGCCAGCCTTACGACAGGGGGCGGCCCCGGGGAGCTGTTTTTT	CASLTTGGGPGELFF
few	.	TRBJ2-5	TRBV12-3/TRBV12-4	TGTGCCAGCTTTCTCGGCGGCAGGGGAATGACACAAGAGACCCAGTACTTC	CASFLGGRGMTQETQYF
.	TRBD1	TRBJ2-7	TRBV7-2	TGTGCCAGCAGCTGGACAGACAGGGCCCCTGGGGAGCAGTACTTC	CASSWTDRAPGEQYF
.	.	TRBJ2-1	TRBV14	TGTGCCAGCAGCCGGACGGGGAGCTACAATGAGCAGTTCTTC	CASSRTGSYNEQFF
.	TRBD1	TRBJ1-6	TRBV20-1	TGCAGTGCTAGAGATCTTGGGACAGGGGACTCACCCCTCCACTTT	CSARDLGTGDSPLHF
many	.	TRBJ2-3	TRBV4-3	TGCGCCAGCAGCCGGGGGACGGCATCTAGCACAGATACGCAGTATTTT	CASSRGTASSTDTQYF
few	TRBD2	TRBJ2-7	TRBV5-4	TGTGCCAGCAGCTTCGGGAGGGGCCACCTCTACGAGCAGTACTTC	CASSFGRGHLYEQYF
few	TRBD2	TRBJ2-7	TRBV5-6	TGTGCCAGCAGCTCGGGACTAGCGGGAAGGGAGCAGTACTTC	CASSSGLAGREQYF
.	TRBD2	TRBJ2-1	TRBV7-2	TGTGCCAGCAGCTTAGGACCTGTAGCGGGAGTTAATGAGCAGTTCTTC	CASSLGPVAGVNEQFF
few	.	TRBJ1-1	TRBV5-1	TGCGCCAGCAGCTTGGACCAGGGCGTGGTCGCTGAAGCTTTCTTT	CASSLDQGVVAEAFF
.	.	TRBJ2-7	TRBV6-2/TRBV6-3	TGTGCCAGCAGTTACCCGACCTACGAGCAGTACTTC	CASSYPTYEQYF
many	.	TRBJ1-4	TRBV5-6	TGTGCCAGCAGCTTGAGGGCAGTTAATGAAAAACTGTTTTTT	CASSLRAVNEKLFF
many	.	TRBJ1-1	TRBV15	TGTGCCACCAGCAGAGATTCCTCAAACACTGAAGCTTTCTTT	CATSRDSSNTEAFF
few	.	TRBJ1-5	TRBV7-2	TGTGCCAGCAGCTTAGCTTCCGGGAATCAGCCCCAGCATTTT	CASSLASGNQPQHF
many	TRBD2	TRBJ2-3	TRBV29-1	TGCAGCGTTGAAGACTCCAGCGGGAGCCGTTTAGATACGCAGTATTTT	CSVEDSSGSRLDTQYF
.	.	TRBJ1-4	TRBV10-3	TGTGCCATCAGTGAGACATCTAGTGGGGAAAAACTGTTTTTT	CAISETSSGEKLFF
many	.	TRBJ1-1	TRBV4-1	TGCGCCAGCAGCCAAGTCGGCAGGAACACTGAAGCTTTCTTT	CASSQVGRNTEAFF
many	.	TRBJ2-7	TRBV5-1	TGCGCCAGCAGCTTGAATTACTACGAGCAGTACTTC	CASSLNYYEQYF
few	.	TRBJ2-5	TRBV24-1	TGTGCCACCAGTGCGCGGGGGCCCGAGCAAGAGACCCAGTACTTC	CATSARGPEQETQYF
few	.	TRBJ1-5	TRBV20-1	TGCAGTGCTAGAGCCCTCGGAGATAGCAATCAGCCCCAGCATTTT	CSARALGDSNQPQHF